The clone carrying this T cell receptor (beta chain) was seen more than once but under ten times. CDR1 and CDR2 (germline): MGHRA, YSYEKL. J was trimmed by 4 bases and V by 1 base; bases with no gene match: 7. The CDR3 covers 15 residues. The data are from a study of HIV-infected children after antiretroviral therapy interruption. Study-wide context: Four children interrupted treatment; four stayed on continuous treatment. Weeks 0, 12, interruption end (24 or 48), and about 3 years post-study gave interruption-arm samples. Most participating children were previously exposed to EBV and CMV. Median age was about 10 years (interruption) and around 8 years (continuous).

Treatment given: PENTA 11 planned treatment interruption arm or continuous ART arm. RNA-based 3' RACE libraries used unique molecular identifiers. TCRdb ran MiXCR on the 3' RACE reads and lists one entry per CDR3 protein. The table records around 40,000 distinct CDR3 sequences, over 6.5% of them present only once. The clonotype comes from a pool of human donors with HIV. The sequences come from CD45RA+ CD4+ T cells from PBMCs, pooled from several time points, collected from a donor given antiretroviral therapy, either interrupted or continuous. This sample's subset: naive CD4+ CD45RA+ CD45RO- T cells. The gene calls are TRBV4-1 and TRBJ2-7, with 7 nucleotides matching TRBD2. The CDR3 sequence: CASSQVTGRSYEQYF. The CDR3 nucleotides are TGCGCCAGCAGCCAAGTCACCGGGAGGTCTTACGAGCAGTACTTC.